The 17 T cell receptor beta chains below were found in one sample sequenced in a study of blood T cell repertoires in COVID-19. The table came from immunoSEQ multiplex PCR; TCRdb's copy has only in-frame clones and leaves some out. The sample lists roughly 160,000 clones; approximately 85% were seen once. Sequenced: peripheral blood. The receptor source for this set is a woman at least 80 years old with COVID-19, enrolled during active disease.

V is TRBV29-1 and J is TRBJ2-5; TRBD2 agrees at 9 bases. The CDR3 is 11 residues long. Germline loops: CDR1 SQVTM, CDR2 ANQGSEA. After removal of 8 bases from V and 5 bases from J, the junction contained 3 bases not matched to a gene. The CDR3 DNA follows: TGCAGCCATACTAGCGGGGAGACCCAGTACTTC. Protein: CSHTSGETQYF.

The gene calls are TRBV4-1 and TRBJ2-2, with 7 bases that match TRBD1. CDR3 length equals 17 residues. The J segment lost 3 bases and the V segment lost 0 bases, leaving 7 bases of the junction unmatched. CDR1 is MGHRA and CDR2 is YSYEKL in the germline V gene. DNA for the CDR3: TGCGCCAGCAGCCAAGATCTAGTCAGGGGGTACACCGGGGAGCTGTTTTTT. This encodes CASSQDLVRGYTGELFF.

The chain has TRBV6-6 and TRBJ2-5, with TRBD1 as a possible D gene (6 bases). V gave up 5 bases and J gave up 5 bases, with 21 bases separating them. This CDR3 has 16 residues. Germline loops: CDR1 MNHNY, CDR2 SVGAGI (reference sequence). The CDR3 loop is CASSDYPSDRRETQYF. CDR3 nucleotide sequence: TGTGCCAGCAGTGACTACCCTAGTGACAGGCGTGAGACCCAGTACTTC.

This clone has a handful of counts. The V and J genes are TRBV6-6 and TRBJ1-5; perhaps TRBD1 as D (5 bases). The V end lost 2 bases, the J end lost 5 bases, and 16 bases lay between the germline ends. Germline CDR1 and CDR2: MNHNY and SVGAGI (reference sequence). CDR3 length: 16 amino acids. The CDR3 sequence is CASSYPKGQGHQPQHF. The CDR3 DNA reads TGTGCCAGCAGTTACCCCAAAGGCCAGGGCCATCAGCCCCAGCATTTT.

The rearrangement links TRBV18 to TRBJ1-3, with 7 nucleotides matching TRBD1. The CDR3 spans 16 residues. From germline, CDR1 is KGHSH and CDR2 LQKENI. The trim removed 2 bases at V and 0 bases at J, leaving 4 bases unmatched. The CDR3 bases are TGTGCCAGCTCACCAAGTTCAGGGGGCTCTGGAAACACCATATATTTT. It yields the protein CASSPSSGGSGNTIYF.

The rearrangement uses TRBV6-5 and TRBJ2-7; TRBD2 matches 12 bases. This CDR3 has 15 amino acids. CDR1 is MNHEY and CDR2 is SVGAGI in the germline V gene. With 7 bases clipped from V and 0 bases from J, the junction kept 4 bases outside the gene matches. The CDR3 region is CASTGLAGTSYEQYF. The CDR3 region has the DNA TGTGCCAGCACCGGACTAGCGGGGACCTCCTACGAGCAGTACTTC.

The V gene is TRBV10-3, the J gene TRBJ1-5; 7 bases map to TRBD1. Per the germline V gene, CDR1 is ENHRY and CDR2 is SYGVKD. V lost 2 bases, J lost 7 bases, and 2 bases stayed unmatched. CDR3 length: 13 amino acids. CDR3 loop: CAISEDRAQPQHF. CDR3 coding DNA: TGTGCCATCAGTGAGGACAGGGCACAGCCCCAGCATTTT.

This clone appeared a few times. The rearrangement uses TRBV3-1 (or the pseudogene TRBV3-2) and TRBJ2-2; 7 bases are shared with TRBD1. The CDR3 runs to 14 residues. From germline, CDR1 is LGHDT and CDR2 YNNKEL (reference sequence). Trimming cost V 6 bases and J 1 base; bases outside gene matches: 2. This CDR3 reads CASRNRGNTGELFF. Here the CDR3 DNA reads TGTGCCAGCAGGAACAGGGGGAACACCGGGGAGCTGTTTTTT.

This chain links TRBV10-3 with TRBJ1-2; D remains unclear. The CDR3 has 13 amino acids. Germline assignment: CDR1 ENHRY and CDR2 SYGVKD. Trimming shortened V by 3 bases and J by 6 bases, and 11 bases separated the two germline ends. The CDR3: CAISEARQDGYTF. In DNA, the CDR3 is TGTGCCATCAGTGAAGCCCGGCAGGATGGCTACACCTTC.

This sequence joins TRBV5-1 and TRBJ2-5; D is possibly TRBD2 (5 bases). Germline-derived CDR1 and CDR2 are SGHRS and YFSETQ. V shed 3 bases and J shed 1 base, with 22 bases lying between them. The CDR3 covers 18 residues. CDR3 nucleotide sequence: TGCGCCAGCAGCTCGTCGGGATTCTCCGAAAGGGTCCAAGAGACCCAGTACTTC. This encodes CASSSSGFSERVQETQYF.

V gene TRBV9 combines with J gene TRBJ1-2, with unresolved D. Germline CDR1 reads SGDLS; CDR2 reads YYNGEE. V shed 4 bases and J shed 0 bases, with 7 bases lying between them. CDR3 length: 13 amino acids. DNA for the CDR3: TGTGCCAGCAGCTCCGGTGCTAACTATGGCTACACCTTC. As protein: CASSSGANYGYTF.

The genes are TRBV3-1 (or the pseudogene TRBV3-2) and TRBJ1-1; a possible D gene is TRBD1 (5 bases). V lost 3 bases and J lost 4, with 12 bases in between. Germline lookup yields CDR1 LGHDT and CDR2 YNNKEL (reference sequence). The CDR3 is 14 residues long. The CDR3 sequence is CASSQGWGGTEAFF. For the CDR3, the DNA is TGTGCCAGCAGCCAGGGGTGGGGGGGCACTGAAGCTTTCTTT.

This chain links TRBV28 with TRBJ1-5, with D tentatively TRBD1 (6 bases). Between the trimmed V and J ends, which lost 3 bases and 4 bases, there was a span of 13 bases. The CDR3 contains 15 residues. The germline CDR1 and CDR2 sequences are MDHEN and SYDVKM. CDR3 loop: CASSFLQGVNQPQHF. CDR3 sequence (DNA): TGTGCCAGCAGTTTTCTACAGGGAGTAAATCAGCCCCAGCATTTT.

J is TRBJ2-1 and V is TRBV28; D remains ambiguous. The V gene's germline CDR1 is MDHEN and CDR2 SYDVKM. Between the trimmed V and J ends, which lost 5 bases and 5 bases, there was a span of 13 bases. CDR3 size: 14 residues. CDR3 sequence reads: CASSRQYSDNEQFF. In DNA form, the CDR3 reads TGTGCCAGCAGTCGTCAATACTCGGACAATGAGCAGTTCTTC.

This clone was picked up a small number of times. The chain uses TRBV5-3 and TRBJ2-7, with 8 bases identical to TRBD1. TRBV5-3 belongs to the ORF category, with a function that is uncertain. V was pared by 4 bases and J by 3 bases, with 12 bases of the junction left unmatched. This CDR3 comprises 16 residues. The CDR3 coding sequence is TGTGCCAGAAGCGGGCGACAGGGGATGTCTAACTACGAGCAGTACTTC. Translated: CARSGRQGMSNYEQYF.

This clone appeared a single time. The chain is built from TRBV7-9 and TRBJ1-1; 8 bases are shared with TRBD1. CDR3 length: 13 amino acids. Looked up from germline, CDR1 is SEHNR and CDR2 is FQNEAQ (reference sequence). V trimming: 4 bases; J trimming: 7 bases; junction bases outside the gene matches: 5. The CDR3 reads CASSYGTGGEAFF. Here the CDR3 DNA reads TGTGCCAGCAGCTACGGGACAGGCGGTGAAGCTTTCTTT.

The chain couples TRBV27 to TRBJ2-3, with 8 bases that match TRBD2. Germline V gives CDR1 MNHEY, CDR2 SMNVEV (reference sequence). V lost 5 bases, J lost 3 bases, and 7 bases stayed unmatched. The CDR3 contains 15 residues. The CDR3, as DNA: TGTGCCAGCAGTCCCCTCCGGGGGGGAACAGATACGCAGTATTTT. It encodes CASSPLRGGTDTQYF.